The clone carrying this T cell receptor beta chain occurred a few times. The antigen remains unidentified. The source of the sample is a study of response to subunit inactivated influenza vaccine. TCRdb reanalysed the RT-PCR reads using MiXCR and keeps one entry per CDR3 protein. The table has roughly 500,000 distinct CDR3 sequences, 16% seen once; the top ten hold about 3%. Study outcomes and limitations: Authors suggested each seasonal flu vaccination may recruit only limited numbers of new T cells.

Germline lookup yields CDR1 SGHTA and CDR2 FQGTGA. V lost 2 bases and J lost 9; bases outside the gene matches: 5. The CDR3 extends over 14 amino acids. The clonotype was recovered from a man between 50 and 75 years old who received an inactivated influenza vaccine. The sequenced sample was CD4+ T cells sorted from PBMCs, obtained less than 30 months after vaccination. The V call is TRBV7-3, the J call TRBJ2-1, with 9 nucleotides matching TRBD1. The CDR3 region has the DNA TGTGCCAGCAGCTTAGGGACAGGGCTTGCTGAGCAGTTCTTC. It encodes CASSLGTGLAEQFF. Complete variable domain (other parts from reference TRBV7-3 and TRBJ2-1): GAGVSQTPSNKVTEKGKYVELRCDPISGHTALYWYRQSLGQGPEFLIYFQGTGAADDSGLPNDRFFAVRPEGSVSTLKIQRTERGDSAVYLCASSLGTGLAEQFFGPGTRLTVL.